This TCR beta chain was found in a study of immunodeficiency (dated by TCRdb to between 2018 and 2021). Some background on the complete study: Repertoire analysis was performed to search for VDJ recombination defects and oligoclonality. The investigation overall reported the following: In the entropy comparisons of patients against healthy controls, patients were shown as n=3 (open circles), and an effect of thymic development was suggested only as a possibility. CD4+ T cell V-J pairing and productive entropy appeared similar between patients and controls. Severe oligoclonality, as judged by top-100 and total clonotype frequencies, was observed in patient CD8+ T cells but not in patient CD4+ T cells.

Before TCR sequencing, CD3+CD4+ T cells were sorted out of fresh PBMCs. With respect to this clone: No antigen is known for it. The sample holds no much larger clone one base away, and base qualities are not on file.

Genomic DNA was isolated using the QIAamp DNA Blood Mini Kit and then sent out for immunoSEQ repertoire analysis. A standard quantity of genomic DNA template was used for amplification of CDR3 regions by multiplex PCR. PCR products were sequenced on an Illumina platform. In the paper's pipeline: Alignment of sequences to a reference was performed, and V, D and J gene definitions were taken from IMGT. Closely related sequences were merged by a nearest-neighbor clustering algorithm so that PCR and sequencing errors were removed. V, D and J usage was analyzed in productive unique and total sequences using ImmunoSEQ Analyzer tools and R version 3.6.1. Sourced from immuneACCESS, this table was stored by TCRdb with only in-frame sequences that have V and J called. A share of the clones is absent; for the studies checked, an unresolved V gene accounts for under half, and the remainder has no known explanation. The DNA gave D and trimming, while V, J and clone size come from that table. Present in this sample are about 1,400 clones, roughly 96% of which were seen just once. The top ten constitute more than 1% of the sample.

Sequences were obtained from CD4+ T cells from blood. The sequence derives from a girl aged 2-10 years.

The nucleotide sequence is given as TGTGCCAGCAGCCCAAGCTCGGGACTAGCGGGAGTAAATGAGCAGTTCTTC. Its protein reads: CASSPSSGLAGVNEQFF. The chain is made from TRBV7-9 and TRBJ2-1; 14 bases in the middle match TRBD2. V trim: 5 bases; J trim: 7 bases; unmatched bases: 10. The germline V gene (reference sequence) provides CDR1 SEHNR and CDR2 FQNEAQ. Including the terminal cysteine and phenylalanine, the CDR3 comprises 17 residues. The read is trimmed to its CDR3 DNA, 51 bases read in frame from base 1.